These 8 T cell receptor beta chains originate from one sample sequenced in a study of chemoradiotherapy in HPV16-positive cancers. TCRdb's table, derived via immunoSEQ multiplex PCR, lists solely in-frame clones and lacks some. The sample lists roughly 23,000 clones, 80% to 95% seen once, with about a sixth in the top ten. The starting material was blood, obtained from a patient who underwent chemoradiotherapy. These receptors all come from a human donor with HPV-associated anogenital cancer.

J is TRBJ2-4 and V is TRBV11-2; TRBD2 matches at 12 bases. Germline values: CDR1 SGHAT, CDR2 FQNNGV. V lost 6 bases, J lost 2 bases, and 8 bases stayed unmatched. This CDR3 region has 17 residues. The DNA for the CDR3 is TGTGCCAGCAGACCCTGGACTAGCGGGATGACCAAAAACATTCAGTACTTC. Its translation: CASRPWTSGMTKNIQYF.

The chain links TRBV4-1 to TRBJ1-2; unclear D gene. CDR3 length: 12 residues. V shed 2 bases and J shed 1 base, with 2 bases lying between them. The V gene's germline CDR1 is MGHRA and CDR2 YSYEKL. The chain's CDR3 is CASSQLNYGYTF. CDR3 nucleotide sequence: TGCGCCAGCAGCCAACTTAACTATGGCTACACCTTC.

This clone occurred once. This chain connects TRBV6-1 to TRBJ1-4; no definite D call. V was cut by 6 bases and J by 4 bases, with 12 bases left in between. Germline lookup yields CDR1 MNHNS and CDR2 SASEGT. This CDR3 spans 14 amino acids. The CDR3 DNA reads TGTGCCAGCAGATCCGGGCCTAATAATGAAAAACTGTTTTTT. Its translation: CASRSGPNNEKLFF.

V and J are TRBV5-1 and TRBJ2-3; no clear D. The CDR3 runs to 17 residues. V was cut by 4 bases and J by 0 bases, with 18 bases left in between. Germline V lookup: CDR1 SGHRS, CDR2 YFSETQ. Here the CDR3 DNA reads TGCGCCAGCAGCCGAGAGACCTCCACCATTAGCACAGATACGCAGTATTTT. Residues: CASSRETSTISTDTQYF.

V usage is TRBV6-5 and J usage is TRBJ1-4; D gene uncertain. Germline V gene lookup returns CDR1 MNHEY and CDR2 SVGAGI. The CDR3 runs 15 residues. V lost 2 bases to trimming and J lost 8 bases, with 15 bases between them. As DNA, the CDR3 is TGTGCCAGCAGTTACGAGGGCCCTAGCGGGGAAAAACTGTTTTTT. Translated: CASSYEGPSGEKLFF.

This chain connects TRBV2 to TRBJ1-1, with 7 bases matching TRBD1. The CDR3 extends over 16 amino acids. Germline V gene data show CDR1 as SNHLY and CDR2 as FYNNEI. V trimming: 5 bases; J trimming: 1 base; junction bases outside the gene matches: 10. The CDR3 sequence is CASSQLWDSKNTEAFF. The CDR3 nucleotides read TGTGCCAGCAGTCAACTCTGGGACAGTAAGAACACTGAAGCTTTCTTT.

V and J are TRBV10-3 and TRBJ2-1, with 9 bases lining up with TRBD1. CDR1 ENHRY and CDR2 SYGVKD come from the germline V gene. This CDR3 spans 15 amino acids. V shed 4 bases and J 7 bases; nucleotides not matched to a gene: 8. CDR3 in DNA: TGTGCCATCAGTGCTCCGACAGGGGGGGAGAATGAGCAGTTCTTC. It is translated as CAISAPTGGENEQFF.

The V gene is TRBV4-2, the J gene TRBJ2-2, with D perhaps TRBD2 (8 bases). V shed 0 bases and J shed 4 bases, with 15 bases lying between them. Germline V gene lookup returns CDR1 LGHNA and CDR2 YNFKEQ. This CDR3 is 17 amino acids long. The CDR3 nucleotides read TGTGCCAGCAGCCAAGATCGGGGGGGACAGACCACCGGGGAGCTGTTTTTT. Protein: CASSQDRGGQTTGELFF.